One sample yielded the 16 T cell receptor beta chains listed below, sequenced in a study of cytomegalovirus exposure and HLA in healthy donors. Repertoires were generated with immunoSEQ multiplex PCR, while TCRdb's copy carries only in-frame clones and drops some. The repertoire includes more than 130,000 clones, about 86% of them detected once, and 7.5% to 10% sits in the top ten. Sequenced sample: PBMCs. The receptors derive from a woman younger than 30 in good health and CMV-seropositive.

In this sample, this clone turned up once. V is TRBV7-9 and J is TRBJ1-3; 10 bases match TRBD1. The J segment lost 1 base and the V segment lost 4 bases, leaving 4 bases of the junction unmatched. There are 16 residues in the CDR3. The germline gives CDR1 SEHNR, CDR2 FQNEAQ (reference sequence). The CDR3 DNA follows: TGTGCCAGCAGCTCGGGACAGGGGATTTCTGGAAACACCATATATTTT. Its translation is CASSSGQGISGNTIYF.

This rearrangement joins TRBV6-5 to TRBJ1-1; TRBD1 matches 9 bases. V dropped 5 bases and J dropped 6; count of bases not matched to a gene: 10. The CDR3 runs to 15 residues. The germline gives CDR1 MNHEY, CDR2 SVGAGI. CDR3 bases: TGTGCCAGCAGTGCGAGGGACAGGGCGGTCCCTGAAGCTTTCTTT. Translation gives CASSARDRAVPEAFF.

This chain uses TRBV19 with TRBJ2-5; weak D call: TRBD1 (6 bases). The germline V gene has CDR1 LNHDA and CDR2 SQIVND (reference sequence). The V end lost 2 bases, the J end lost 5 bases, and 15 bases lay between the germline ends. The CDR3 consists of 15 residues. As DNA, the CDR3 is TGTGCCAGTAGTATACACAGGGAGTCGGGTGAGACCCAGTACTTC. This gives the protein CASSIHRESGETQYF.

This chain connects TRBV9 to TRBJ2-1; D is ambiguous. This CDR3 contains 14 residues. CDR1 is SGDLS and CDR2 is YYNGEE in the germline V gene. V was clipped by 0 bases and J by 6 bases, with 10 bases between them. The CDR3 bases are TGTGCCAGCAGCGTAGATTTGGGCAGCAATGAGCAGTTCTTC. Translating it yields CASSVDLGSNEQFF. Based on the CDR3 plus reference TRBV9 and TRBJ2-1, the full variable domain is DSGVTQTPKHLITATGQRVTLRCSPRSGDLSVYWYQQSLDQGLQFLIQYYNGEERAKGNILERFSAQQFPDLHSELNLSSLELGDSALYFCASSVDLGSNEQFFGPGTRLTVL.

The chain employs TRBV2 and TRBJ1-2; possible D gene TRBD1, 6 bases. The germline gives CDR1 SNHLY, CDR2 FYNNEI. The CDR3 runs 14 residues. V lost 3 bases, J lost 6 bases, and 14 bases lay in between. Written as DNA, the CDR3 is TGTGCCAGCAGTGACCGGACAGCGCGGAATGGCTACACCTTC. This translates into CASSDRTARNGYTF. The full variable domain, rest sourced from reference TRBV2 and TRBJ1-2, is EPEVTQTPSHQVTQMGQEVILRCVPISNHLYFYWYRQILGQKVEFLVSFYNNEISEKSEIFDDQFSVERPDGSNFTLKIRSTKLEDSAMYFCASSDRTARNGYTFGSGTRLTVV.

This clone was observed a single time. This chain uses TRBV11-3 with TRBJ2-6; 10 bases line up with TRBD1. Germline V lookup: CDR1 SGHNT, CDR2 YENEEA. J lost 0 bases, V lost 5 bases, and 4 bases had no gene match. CDR3 length: 17 residues. The CDR3 protein is CASSPGTGDSGANVLTF. DNA of the CDR3: TGTGCCAGCAGCCCCGGGACAGGGGACTCTGGGGCCAACGTCCTGACTTTC.

The chain recombines TRBV28 with TRBJ1-5, with 10 positions matching TRBD1. CDR3 size: 16 residues. Germline assignment: CDR1 MDHEN and CDR2 SYDVKM. J gave up 6 bases and V 3 bases, and 8 bases lay outside the gene matches. CDR3 region: CASSLLTGGAGQPQHF. The DNA of the CDR3 is TGTGCCAGCAGTTTGTTGACAGGGGGCGCGGGTCAGCCCCAGCATTTT. Looking up the rest from reference TRBV28 and TRBJ1-5 gives the full variable domain: DVKVTQSSRYLVKRTGEKVFLECVQDMDHENMFWYRQDPGLGLRLIYFSYDVKMKEKGDIPEGYSVSREKKERFSLILESASTNQTSMYLCASSLLTGGAGQPQHFGDGTRLSIL.

The chain uses TRBV5-1 and TRBJ2-2; 7 nucleotides line up with TRBD2. Per germline, CDR1 SGHRS and CDR2 YFSETQ. CDR3 length: 13 amino acids. J was trimmed by 1 base and V by 9 bases; bases with no gene match: 3. The CDR3 spells CATSGGNTGELFF. The CDR3 bases are TGCGCCACCTCGGGAGGGAACACCGGGGAGCTGTTTTTT.

The chain joins TRBV28 to TRBJ2-1; D gene unclear. Trimming took off 7 bases at V and 7 bases at J, with 11 bases between the two ends. Per germline, CDR1 MDHEN and CDR2 SYDVKM. This CDR3 contains 12 residues. CDR3 DNA sequence: TGTGCCAGCACAGGCCTCTGGAATGAGCAGTTCTTC. This encodes CASTGLWNEQFF.

Here the CDR3 DNA reads TGCGCCAGCAGCCAAGACACGGGGATCTATGGCTACACCTTC. Its translation: CASSQDTGIYGYTF. This sequence joins TRBV4-3 and TRBJ1-2; D is uncertain. There are 14 residues in the CDR3. CDR1 is LGHNA and CDR2 is YSLEER in the germline V gene. Trimming removed 0 bases at V and 4 bases at J, with 9 bases between.

This clone appeared a single time. The CDR3 spells CASSFTARQSYNEQFF. Here the CDR3 DNA reads TGTGCCAGCAGCTTTACTGCTCGACAGAGCTACAATGAGCAGTTCTTC. This chain links TRBV11-3 with TRBJ2-1; D perhaps matches TRBD1 (5 bases). This CDR3 region has 16 residues. The germline gives CDR1 SGHNT, CDR2 YENEEA. The V end was cut by 3 bases, the J end by 3 bases, with 15 bases between.

The chain is built from TRBV7-9 and TRBJ2-7, with 9 nucleotides matching TRBD1. Trimming at V came to 11 bases and at J to 6 bases, leaving 14 bases not matched to a gene. CDR1 SEHNR and CDR2 FQNEAQ come from the germline V gene (reference sequence). CDR3 length: 14 amino acids. This CDR3 reads CASKGSDRGSEQYF. CDR3 nucleotide sequence: TGTGCCTCCAAAGGATCGGACAGGGGAAGCGAGCAGTACTTC.

This chain uses TRBV28 with TRBJ1-2; no reliable D call. The germline CDR1 and CDR2 sequences are MDHEN and SYDVKM. Deletions cut 6 bases from V and 2 bases from J, with 22 bases between. This CDR3 contains 17 residues. The CDR3 reads CASSPLRASVINYGYTF. DNA of the CDR3: TGTGCCAGCAGCCCCCTGAGGGCCTCCGTCATAAACTATGGCTACACCTTC.

The genes are TRBV27 and TRBJ1-4; the match to TRBD1 covers 7 bases. V shed 5 bases, J shed 0 bases, and the junction held 9 bases outside the gene matches. Germline V lookup: CDR1 MNHEY, CDR2 SMNVEV (reference sequence). CDR3 length: 17 amino acids. The CDR3 region is CASSGGTALATNEKLFF. The CDR3 DNA reads TGTGCCAGCAGTGGGGGGACAGCCTTGGCAACTAATGAAAAACTGTTTTTT.

This sequence joins TRBV18 and TRBJ2-7, with D perhaps TRBD1 (6 bases). The length of the CDR3 is 15 residues. Germline CDR1 and CDR2: KGHSH and LQKENI. With 3 bases removed from V and 3 bases from J, the gap between germline ends came to 15 bases. This CDR3 is CASSPTSGQNYEQYF. The CDR3 DNA follows: TGTGCCAGCTCACCGACGTCGGGACAAAACTACGAGCAGTACTTC.

The V and J genes are TRBV10-3 and TRBJ2-5, with D possibly being TRBD1 (5 bases). V dropped 6 bases and J dropped 5 bases, with 7 bases sitting between them. Germline loops: CDR1 ENHRY, CDR2 SYGVKD. The CDR3 has 11 amino acids. This CDR3 is CAIRGRETQYF. The DNA for the CDR3 is TGTGCCATCAGGGGGCGGGAGACCCAGTACTTC.